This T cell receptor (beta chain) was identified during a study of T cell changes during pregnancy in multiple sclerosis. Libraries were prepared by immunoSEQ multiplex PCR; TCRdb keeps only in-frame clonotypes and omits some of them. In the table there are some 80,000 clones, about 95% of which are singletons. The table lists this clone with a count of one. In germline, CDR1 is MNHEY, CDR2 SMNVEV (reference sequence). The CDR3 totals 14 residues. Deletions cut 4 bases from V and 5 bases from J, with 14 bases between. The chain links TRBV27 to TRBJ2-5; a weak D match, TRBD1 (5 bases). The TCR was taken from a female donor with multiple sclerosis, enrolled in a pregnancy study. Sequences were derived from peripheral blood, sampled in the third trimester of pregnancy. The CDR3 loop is CASSSLAGSETQYF. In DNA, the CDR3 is TGTGCCAGCAGTTCTCTGGCAGGGTCGGAGACCCAGTACTTC.